This TCR beta chain was sequenced in a study of shared clonotypes between healthy human individuals. Libraries were prepared by immunoSEQ multiplex PCR; TCRdb keeps only in-frame clonotypes and omits some of them. The table lists approximately 2,300,000 clones, around 93% of them singletons. Germline CDR1 MNHNS, CDR2 SASEGT. Between the trimmed V and J ends, which lost 1 base and 4 bases, there was a span of 13 bases. The CDR3 sequence is 16 residues long. The source is a man aged 18 to 30 in good health. Some clones in this sample may be carry-over from other donors' samples. Sequenced input: naive CD4+ T cells from PBMCs. Subset described: CD45RA+ positively selected. The V call is TRBV6-1, the J call TRBJ2-2; possible D gene TRBD1, 7 bases. The DNA of the CDR3 is TGTGCCAGCAGTGAAGAGGAGGGGGCGCCCACCGGGGAGCTGTTTTTT. It yields the protein CASSEEEGAPTGELFF.